This TCR beta chain emerged from a study of T cells in tuberculosis. Turning to the study itself: This South African cohort compared adolescents with or without latent tuberculosis against adults with active tuberculosis.

To note about this clone: Its antigen is as yet unknown.

Findings and limits, study-wide: GMM-specific TCRs were nearer to active tuberculosis alpha repertoires, suggesting expansion. Classification accuracy was 80% to 90% (AUROC under 0.95) with the GMM-specific repertoire.

Here immunoSEQ multiplex PCR was the method, and the copy in TCRdb shows in-frame clones only, minus some. The table lists over 30,000 clones, around 97% of them singletons. The receptor was isolated from a donor aged 10-29 years with latent tuberculosis or without tuberculosis infection. The sample consisted of PBMCs.

CDR3 coding DNA: TGTGCCAGCAGTGAAAGGGACTCATACTATGGCTACACCTTC. As protein: CASSERDSYYGYTF. The chain recombines TRBV2 with TRBJ1-2; perhaps TRBD1 as D (5 bases). V was shortened by 2 bases and J by 3 bases, with 10 bases between the two germline ends. Germline V gene lookup returns CDR1 SNHLY and CDR2 FYNNEI. The CDR3 length is 14 residues.